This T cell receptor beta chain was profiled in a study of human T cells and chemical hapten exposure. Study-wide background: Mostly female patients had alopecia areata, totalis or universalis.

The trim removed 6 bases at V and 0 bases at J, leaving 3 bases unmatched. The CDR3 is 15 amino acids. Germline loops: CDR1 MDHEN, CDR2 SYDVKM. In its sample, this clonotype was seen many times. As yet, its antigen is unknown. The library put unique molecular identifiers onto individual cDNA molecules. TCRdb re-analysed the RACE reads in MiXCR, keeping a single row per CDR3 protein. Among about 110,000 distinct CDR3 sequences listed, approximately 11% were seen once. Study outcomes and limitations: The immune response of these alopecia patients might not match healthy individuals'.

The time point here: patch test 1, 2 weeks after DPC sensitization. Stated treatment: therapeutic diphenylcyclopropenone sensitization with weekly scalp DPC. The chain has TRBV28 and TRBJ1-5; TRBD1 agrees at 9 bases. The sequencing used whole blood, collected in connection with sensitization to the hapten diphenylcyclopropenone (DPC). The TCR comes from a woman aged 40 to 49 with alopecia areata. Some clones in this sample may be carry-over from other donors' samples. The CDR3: CASRGQGNSNQPQHF. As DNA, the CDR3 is TGTGCCAGCAGGGGACAGGGTAATAGCAATCAGCCCCAGCATTTT.